The T cell receptor (beta chain) described here comes from a study of T-cell reconstitution after alpha-beta-depleted transplantation in children (TCRdb year 2016). Study-level background: T-cell immune reconstitution after TCRalphabeta/CD19-depleted allogeneic hematopoietic cell transplantation in children was quantitatively tracked in the study by means of TCR repertoire profiling. Paper-wide results and their limitations: The apparently early recovery of alphabetaT-cell counts about two months after transplant reportedly depended on only several hundred rapidly expanded clones that came from non-depleted graft cells. Hyperexpanded clone frequencies declined over subsequent months; after one year, T-cell counts and TCRbeta diversity were mostly attributed to newly produced T cells. The high TCRbeta diversity at day 60 in some patients was ascribed to recipient T cells and intrathymic progenitors that had survived conditioning.

Libraries were prepared through PCR. The sequencing machine was an Illumina HiSeq 2500. TCR library preparation used molecular barcoding, with unique molecular identifiers applied to normalize quantification of the TCRbeta repertoire. TCRdb took the public reads, trimmed them with fastp at Q25, ran MiXCR for clone calling and kept in-frame beta chains. Rows are combined by CDR3 protein, so each entry shows the most common genes and DNA. The sample contains hundreds of thousands of distinct CDR3 sequences, approximately 15% of them found a single time. The ten top clones hold about 5% of the sample. Points on this clonotype: Its antigen remains undetermined. Per-base qualities were not stored, and no clone one base away is much larger.

The treatment or condition label, as the study defines it: allogeneic hematopoietic cell transplantation with graft depleted of TCRalphabeta T cells and CD19 B cells. Transplant recipients were children who received TCRalphabeta/CD19-depleted allogeneic hematopoietic cell grafts. The CDR3 goes from the cysteine to the phenylalanine over 16 residues. Only the CDR3 DNA is retained, 48 bases long and in frame from the first base. V loses 3 bases of germline sequence and J loses 4 bases, and the interval between the two ends is 17 bases. The germline V gene (reference sequence) yields LGHDT for CDR1 and YNNKEL for CDR2.

This chain is built from TRBV3-1 and TRBJ2-3; tentative D gene TRBD2, with 6 bases matching. This material consisted of PBMCs, mostly from graft donor cells, taken 360 days after TCRalphabeta/CD19-depleted stem cell transplant. This sequence was found in a male patient younger than 18 who had a stem cell transplant for acute lymphoblastic leukemia, so the T cells may come from the graft donor. This receptor carries the CDR3 CASSQRSGSWADTQYF. The nucleotide sequence is TGTGCCAGCAGCCAGCGTAGCGGATCTTGGGCAGATACGCAGTATTTT.